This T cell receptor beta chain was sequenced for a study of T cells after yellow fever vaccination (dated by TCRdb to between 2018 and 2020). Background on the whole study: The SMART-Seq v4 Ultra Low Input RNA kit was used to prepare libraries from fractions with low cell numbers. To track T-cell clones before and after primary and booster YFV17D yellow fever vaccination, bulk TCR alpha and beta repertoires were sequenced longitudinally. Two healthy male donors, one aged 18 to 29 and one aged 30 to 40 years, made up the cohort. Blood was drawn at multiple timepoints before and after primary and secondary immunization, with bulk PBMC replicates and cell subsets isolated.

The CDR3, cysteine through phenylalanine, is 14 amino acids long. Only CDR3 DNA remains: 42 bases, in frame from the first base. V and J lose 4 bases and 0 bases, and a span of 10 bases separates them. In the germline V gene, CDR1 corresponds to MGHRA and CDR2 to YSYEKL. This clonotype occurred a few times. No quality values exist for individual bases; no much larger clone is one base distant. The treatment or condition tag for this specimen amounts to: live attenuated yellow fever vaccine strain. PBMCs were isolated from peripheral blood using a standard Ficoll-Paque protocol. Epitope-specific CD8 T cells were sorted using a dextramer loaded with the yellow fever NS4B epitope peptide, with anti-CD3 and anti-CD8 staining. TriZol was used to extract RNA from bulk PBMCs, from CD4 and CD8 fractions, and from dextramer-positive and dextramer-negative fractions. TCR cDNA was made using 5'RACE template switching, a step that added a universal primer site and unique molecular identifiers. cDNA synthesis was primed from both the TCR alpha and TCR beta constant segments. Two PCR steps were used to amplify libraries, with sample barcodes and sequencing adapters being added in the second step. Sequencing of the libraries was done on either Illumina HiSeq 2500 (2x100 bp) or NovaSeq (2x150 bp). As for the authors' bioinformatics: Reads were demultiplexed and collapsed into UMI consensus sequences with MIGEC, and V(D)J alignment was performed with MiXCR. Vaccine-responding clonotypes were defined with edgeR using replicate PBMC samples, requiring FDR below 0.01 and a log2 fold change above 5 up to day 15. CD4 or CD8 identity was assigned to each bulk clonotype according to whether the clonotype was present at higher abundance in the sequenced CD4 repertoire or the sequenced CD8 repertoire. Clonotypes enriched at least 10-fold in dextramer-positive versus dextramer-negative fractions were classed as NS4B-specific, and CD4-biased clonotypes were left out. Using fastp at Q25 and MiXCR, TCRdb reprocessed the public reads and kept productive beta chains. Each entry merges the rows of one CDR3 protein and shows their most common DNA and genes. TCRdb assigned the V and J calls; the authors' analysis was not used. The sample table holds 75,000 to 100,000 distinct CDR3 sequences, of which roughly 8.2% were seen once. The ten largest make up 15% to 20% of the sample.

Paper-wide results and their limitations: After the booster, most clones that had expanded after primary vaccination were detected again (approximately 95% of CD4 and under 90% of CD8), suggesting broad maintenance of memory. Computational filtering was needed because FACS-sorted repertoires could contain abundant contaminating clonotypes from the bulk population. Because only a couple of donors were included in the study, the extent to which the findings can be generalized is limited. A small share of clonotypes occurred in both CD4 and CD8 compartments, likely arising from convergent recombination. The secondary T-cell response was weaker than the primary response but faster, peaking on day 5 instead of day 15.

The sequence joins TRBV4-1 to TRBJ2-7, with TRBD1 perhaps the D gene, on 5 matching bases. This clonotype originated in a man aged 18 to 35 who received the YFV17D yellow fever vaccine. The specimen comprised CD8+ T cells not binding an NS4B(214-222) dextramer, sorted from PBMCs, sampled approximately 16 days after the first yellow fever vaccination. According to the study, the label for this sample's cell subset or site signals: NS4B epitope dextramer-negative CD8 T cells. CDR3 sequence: CASSPKRGSYEQYF. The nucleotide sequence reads TGCGCCAGCAGCCCTAAAAGGGGCTCCTACGAGCAGTACTTC.